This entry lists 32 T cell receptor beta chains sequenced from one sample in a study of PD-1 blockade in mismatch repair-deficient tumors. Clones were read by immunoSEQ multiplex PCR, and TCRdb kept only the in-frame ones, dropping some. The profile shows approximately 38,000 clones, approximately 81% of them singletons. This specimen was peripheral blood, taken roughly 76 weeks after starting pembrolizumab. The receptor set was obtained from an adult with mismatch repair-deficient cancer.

The CDR3 nucleotides read TGTGCCAGCAGTTTATTGGGCGGGAGGAACACCGGGGAGCTGTTTTTT. Its protein is CASSLLGGRNTGELFF. The J gene is TRBJ2-2, the V gene TRBV27; 7 bases align to TRBD2. The V gene's germline CDR1 is MNHEY and CDR2 SMNVEV (reference sequence). J was trimmed by 1 base and V by 1 base; bases with no gene match: 3. This CDR3 has 16 amino acids.

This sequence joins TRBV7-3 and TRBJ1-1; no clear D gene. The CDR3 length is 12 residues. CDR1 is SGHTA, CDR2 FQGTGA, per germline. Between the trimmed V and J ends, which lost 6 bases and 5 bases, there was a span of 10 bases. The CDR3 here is CASRKTGTEAFF. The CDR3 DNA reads TGTGCCAGCAGGAAAACGGGGACTGAAGCTTTCTTT.

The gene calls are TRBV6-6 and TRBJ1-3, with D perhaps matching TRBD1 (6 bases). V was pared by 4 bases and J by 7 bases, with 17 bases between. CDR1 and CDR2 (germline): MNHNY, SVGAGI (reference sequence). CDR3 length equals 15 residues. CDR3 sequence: CASSSPGGGRNTIYF. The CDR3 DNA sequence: TGTGCCAGCAGTTCACCCGGGGGGGGCCGGAACACCATATATTTT.

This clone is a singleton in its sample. CDR3 sequence (DNA): TGCGCCAGCAGTAAGGGACAGGGCCCTTTGAACACTGAAGCTTTCTTT. Protein product: CASSKGQGPLNTEAFF. The rearrangement uses TRBV5-1 and TRBJ1-1, with 9 bases matching TRBD1. Germline-derived CDR1 and CDR2 are SGHRS and YFSETQ. Trimming cost V 5 bases and J 0 bases; bases outside gene matches: 8. CDR3 length: 16 residues.

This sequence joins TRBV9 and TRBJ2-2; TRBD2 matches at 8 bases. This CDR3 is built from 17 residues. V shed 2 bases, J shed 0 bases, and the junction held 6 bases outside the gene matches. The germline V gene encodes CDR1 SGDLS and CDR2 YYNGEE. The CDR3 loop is CASSVSSGISNTGELFF. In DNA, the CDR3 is TGTGCCAGCAGCGTTAGTAGCGGGATTTCGAACACCGGGGAGCTGTTTTTT.

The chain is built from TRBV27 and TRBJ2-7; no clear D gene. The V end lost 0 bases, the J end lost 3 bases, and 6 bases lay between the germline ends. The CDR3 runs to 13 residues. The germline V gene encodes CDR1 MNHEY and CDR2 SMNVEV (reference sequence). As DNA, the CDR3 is TGTGCCAGCAGTTTATCGGCGAGCTACGAGCAGTACTTC. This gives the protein CASSLSASYEQYF.

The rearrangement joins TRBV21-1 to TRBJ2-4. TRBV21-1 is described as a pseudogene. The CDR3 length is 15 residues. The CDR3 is CASSKRVVAKNIQYF. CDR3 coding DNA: TGTGCCAGCAGCAAAAGGGTAGTAGCCAAAAACATTCAGTACTTC.

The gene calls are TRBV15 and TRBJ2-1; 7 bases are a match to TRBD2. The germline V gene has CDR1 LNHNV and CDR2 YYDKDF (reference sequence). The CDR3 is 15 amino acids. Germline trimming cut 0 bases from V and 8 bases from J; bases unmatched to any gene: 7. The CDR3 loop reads CATSREGGRSDEQFF. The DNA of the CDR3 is TGTGCCACCAGCAGAGAAGGCGGGAGAAGCGATGAGCAGTTCTTC.

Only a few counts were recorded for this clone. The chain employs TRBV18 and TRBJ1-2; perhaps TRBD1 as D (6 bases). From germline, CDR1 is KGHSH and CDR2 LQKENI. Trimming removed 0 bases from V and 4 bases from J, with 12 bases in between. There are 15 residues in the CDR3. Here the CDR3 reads CASSPPHRVGYGYTF. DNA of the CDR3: TGTGCCAGCTCACCACCGCACAGGGTGGGCTATGGCTACACCTTC. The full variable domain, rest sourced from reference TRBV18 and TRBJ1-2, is NAGVMQNPRHLVRRRGQEARLRCSPMKGHSHVYWYRQLPEEGLKFMVYLQKENIIDESGMPKERFSAEFPKEGPSILRIQQVVRGDSAAYFCASSPPHRVGYGYTFGSGTRLTVV.

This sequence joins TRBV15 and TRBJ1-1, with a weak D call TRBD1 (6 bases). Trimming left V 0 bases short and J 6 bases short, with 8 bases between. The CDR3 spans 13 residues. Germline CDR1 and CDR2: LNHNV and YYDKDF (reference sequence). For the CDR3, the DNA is TGTGCCACCAGCAGAGATCAGGGGTCTGAAGCTTTCTTT. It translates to CATSRDQGSEAFF.

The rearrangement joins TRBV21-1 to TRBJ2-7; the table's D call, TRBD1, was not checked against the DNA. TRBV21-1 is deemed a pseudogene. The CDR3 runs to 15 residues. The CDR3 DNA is TGTGCCAGCAGCAAACTTGGACAGGGGCCCTACGAGCAGTACTTC. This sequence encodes CASSKLGQGPYEQYF.

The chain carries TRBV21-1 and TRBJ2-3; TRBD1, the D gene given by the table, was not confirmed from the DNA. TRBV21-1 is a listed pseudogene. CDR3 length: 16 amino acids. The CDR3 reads CASSNRGTPSTDTQYF. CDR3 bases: TGTGCCAGCAGCAACAGGGGCACCCCTAGCACAGATACGCAGTATTTT.

CDR3 protein: CASSSGRGANYGYTF. For the CDR3, the DNA is TGTGCCAGCAGCTCGGGACGGGGAGCTAACTATGGCTACACCTTC. This chain connects TRBV5-4 to TRBJ1-2; tentatively, D is TRBD1 (5 bases). CDR3 length equals 15 residues. Germline CDR1 is SGHNT and CDR2 is YYREEE (reference sequence). V was trimmed by 3 bases and J by 0 bases, leaving 12 bases between them. Full variable domain (missing parts from reference TRBV5-4 and TRBJ1-2): ETGVTQSPTHLIKTRGQQVTLRCSSQSGHNTVSWYQQALGQGPQFIFQYYREEENGRGNFPPRFSGLQFPNYSSELNVNALELDDSALYLCASSSGRGANYGYTFGSGTRLTVV.

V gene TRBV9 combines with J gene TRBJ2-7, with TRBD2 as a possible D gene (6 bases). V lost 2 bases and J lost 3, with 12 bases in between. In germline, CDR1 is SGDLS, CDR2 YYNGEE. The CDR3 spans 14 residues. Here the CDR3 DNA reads TGTGCCAGCAGCGTTAGCGGCTTCAACTACGAGCAGTACTTC. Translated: CASSVSGFNYEQYF.

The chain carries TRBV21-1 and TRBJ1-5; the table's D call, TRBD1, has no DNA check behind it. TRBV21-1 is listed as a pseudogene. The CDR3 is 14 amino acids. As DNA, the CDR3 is TGTGCCAGCAGCGCCGACAGGACCAATCAGCCCCAGCATTTT. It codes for CASSADRTNQPQHF.

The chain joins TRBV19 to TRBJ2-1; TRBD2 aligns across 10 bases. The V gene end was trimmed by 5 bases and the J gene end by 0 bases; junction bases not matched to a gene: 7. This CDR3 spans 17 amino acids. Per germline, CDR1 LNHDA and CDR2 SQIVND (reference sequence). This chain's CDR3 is CASSLGLAVSSYNEQFF. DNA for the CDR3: TGTGCCAGTAGTCTCGGACTAGCGGTAAGCTCCTACAATGAGCAGTTCTTC. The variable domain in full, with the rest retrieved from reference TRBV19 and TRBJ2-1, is DGGITQSPKYLFRKEGQNVTLSCEQNLNHDAMYWYRQDPGQGLRLIYYSQIVNDFQKGDIAEGYSVSREKKESFPLTVTSAQKNPTAFYLCASSLGLAVSSYNEQFFGPGTRLTVL.

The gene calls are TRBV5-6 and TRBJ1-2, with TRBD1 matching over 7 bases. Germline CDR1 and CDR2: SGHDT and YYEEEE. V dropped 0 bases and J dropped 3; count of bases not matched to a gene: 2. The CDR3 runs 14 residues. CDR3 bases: TGTGCCAGCAGCTTGGGAGACAGGGACTATGGCTACACCTTC. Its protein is CASSLGDRDYGYTF.

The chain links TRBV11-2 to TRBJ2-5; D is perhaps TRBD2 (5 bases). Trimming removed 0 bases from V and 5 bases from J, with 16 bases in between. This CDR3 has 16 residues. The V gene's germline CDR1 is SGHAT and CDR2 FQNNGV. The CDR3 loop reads CASSLDGGQAWETQYF. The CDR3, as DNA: TGTGCCAGCAGCTTAGATGGCGGGCAGGCTTGGGAGACCCAGTACTTC.

CDR3 DNA: TGTGCCAGCAGCGGGCAGGGAACGAACACTGAAGCTTTCTTT. Protein: CASSGQGTNTEAFF. The V and J genes are TRBV7-2 and TRBJ1-1; a weak D match, TRBD1 (5 bases). The CDR3 is 14 residues long. Germline loops: CDR1 SGHTA, CDR2 FQGNSA. Trimming took 5 bases from V and 1 from J, leaving 11 bases between them.

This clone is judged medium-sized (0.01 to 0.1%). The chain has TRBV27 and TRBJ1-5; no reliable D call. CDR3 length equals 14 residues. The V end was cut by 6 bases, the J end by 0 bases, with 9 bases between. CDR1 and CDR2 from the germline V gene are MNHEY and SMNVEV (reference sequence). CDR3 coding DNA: TGTGCCAGCAGGGCCCAGAGTAGCAATCAGCCCCAGCATTTT. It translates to CASRAQSSNQPQHF.

The CDR3 reads CSVNTGAPREQYF. The DNA for the CDR3 is TGCAGCGTTAACACAGGGGCCCCTAGGGAGCAGTACTTC. This chain joins TRBV29-1 and TRBJ2-7, with TRBD1 matching over 7 bases. Unmatched junction bases numbered 11, after V lost 5 bases and J lost 7 bases. The CDR3 has 13 amino acids. Per the germline V gene, CDR1 is SQVTM and CDR2 is ANQGSEA.

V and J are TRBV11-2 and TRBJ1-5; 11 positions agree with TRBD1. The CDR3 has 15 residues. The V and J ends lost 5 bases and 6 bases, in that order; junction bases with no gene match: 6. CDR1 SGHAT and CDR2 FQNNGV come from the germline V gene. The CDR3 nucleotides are TGTGCCAGCAGCACAGGGACAGGGGGAAGTCAGCCCCAGCATTTT. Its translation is CASSTGTGGSQPQHF.

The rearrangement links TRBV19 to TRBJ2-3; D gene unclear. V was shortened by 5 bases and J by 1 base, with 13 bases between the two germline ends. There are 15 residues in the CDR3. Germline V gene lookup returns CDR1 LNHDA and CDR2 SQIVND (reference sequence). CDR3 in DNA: TGTGCCAGTAGTGCCCACAGTGGAGGCACAGATACGCAGTATTTT. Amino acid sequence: CASSAHSGGTDTQYF.

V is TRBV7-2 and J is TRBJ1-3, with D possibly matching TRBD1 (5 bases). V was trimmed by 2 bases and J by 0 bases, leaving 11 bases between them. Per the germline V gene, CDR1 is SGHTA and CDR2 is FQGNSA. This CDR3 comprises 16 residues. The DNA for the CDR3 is TGTGCCAGCAGCTTATCACCGGGGGGCTCTGGAAACACCATATATTTT. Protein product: CASSLSPGGSGNTIYF.

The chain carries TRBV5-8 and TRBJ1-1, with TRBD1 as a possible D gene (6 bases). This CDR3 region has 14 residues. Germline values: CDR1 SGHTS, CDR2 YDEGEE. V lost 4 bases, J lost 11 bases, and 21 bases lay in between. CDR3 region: CASSRDPGALGAFF. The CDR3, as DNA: TGTGCCAGCAGCCGAGATCCAGGGGCCCTTGGTGCTTTCTTT. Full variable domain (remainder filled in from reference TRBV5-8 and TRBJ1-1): EAGVTQSPTHLIKTRGQQATLRCSPISGHTSVYWYQQALGLGLQFLLWYDEGEERNRGNFPPRFSGRQFPNYSSELNVNALELEDSALYLCASSRDPGALGAFFGQGTRLTVV.

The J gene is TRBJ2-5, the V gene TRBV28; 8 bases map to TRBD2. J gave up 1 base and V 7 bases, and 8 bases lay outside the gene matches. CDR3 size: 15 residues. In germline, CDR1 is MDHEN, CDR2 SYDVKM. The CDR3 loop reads CASKERERPQETQYF. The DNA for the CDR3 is TGTGCCAGCAAAGAGCGGGAGCGCCCCCAAGAGACCCAGTACTTC.

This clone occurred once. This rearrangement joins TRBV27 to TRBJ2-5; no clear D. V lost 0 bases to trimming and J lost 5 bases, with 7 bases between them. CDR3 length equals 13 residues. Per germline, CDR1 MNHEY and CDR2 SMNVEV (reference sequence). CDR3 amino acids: CASSLSGVETQYF. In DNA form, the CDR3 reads TGTGCCAGCAGTTTATCAGGAGTGGAGACCCAGTACTTC.

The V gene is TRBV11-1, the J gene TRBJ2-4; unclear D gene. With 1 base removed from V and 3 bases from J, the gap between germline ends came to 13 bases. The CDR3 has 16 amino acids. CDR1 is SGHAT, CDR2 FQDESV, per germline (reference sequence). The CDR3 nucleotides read TGTGCCAGCAGCTTAGTCGGTTACGTTGGCAAAAACATTCAGTACTTC. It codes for CASSLVGYVGKNIQYF. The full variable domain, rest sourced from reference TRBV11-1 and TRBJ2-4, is EAEVAQSPRYKITEKSQAVAFWCDPISGHATLYWYRQILGQGPELLVQFQDESVVDDSQLPKDRFSAERLKGVDSTLKIQPAELGDSAMYLCASSLVGYVGKNIQYFGAGTRLSVL.

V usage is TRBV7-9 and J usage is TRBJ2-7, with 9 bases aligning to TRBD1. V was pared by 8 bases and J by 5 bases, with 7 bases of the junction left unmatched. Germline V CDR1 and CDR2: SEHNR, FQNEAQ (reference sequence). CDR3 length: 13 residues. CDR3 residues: CASGGTGYNEQYF. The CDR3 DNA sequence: TGTGCCAGCGGAGGGACAGGGTACAACGAGCAGTACTTC.

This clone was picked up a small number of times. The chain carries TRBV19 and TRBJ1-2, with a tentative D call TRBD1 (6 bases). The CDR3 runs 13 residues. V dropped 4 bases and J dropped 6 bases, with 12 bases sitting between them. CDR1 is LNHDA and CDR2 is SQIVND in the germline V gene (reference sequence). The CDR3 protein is CASSSNRDHGYTF. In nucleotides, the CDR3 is TGTGCCAGTAGTAGTAACAGGGATCATGGCTACACCTTC.

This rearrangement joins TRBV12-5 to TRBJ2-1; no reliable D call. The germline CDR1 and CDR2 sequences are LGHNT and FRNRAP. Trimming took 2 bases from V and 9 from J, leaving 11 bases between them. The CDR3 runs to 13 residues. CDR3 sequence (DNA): TGTGCTAGTGGTTTGTTGGCTGCCAGTGAGCAGTTCTTC. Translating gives CASGLLAASEQFF.

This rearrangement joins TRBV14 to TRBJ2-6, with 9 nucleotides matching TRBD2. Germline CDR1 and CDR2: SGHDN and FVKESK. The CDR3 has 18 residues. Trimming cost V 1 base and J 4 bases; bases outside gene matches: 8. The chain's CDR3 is CASSQVAGGLYGANVLTF. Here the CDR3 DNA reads TGTGCCAGCAGCCAAGTCGCGGGAGGGCTATACGGGGCCAACGTCCTGACTTTC.